The present entry profiles one T cell receptor beta chain with its context. Its matching antigen is unknown. The sample belongs to a study of T cells after posttransplantation cyclophosphamide. Regarding the study as a whole: Later post-transplant blood repertoires were often dominated by donor CD8+ memory clones. Skin or GI-infiltrating T cells shared few TRB sequences with blood. After PTCy, TRB diversity resembled that of CNI/methotrexate controls.

Sequenced by immunoSEQ multiplex PCR; TCRdb stores in-frame clones only, minus some. Listed here are around 39,000 clones without any singletons, the top ten holding 1% to 1.5%. The CDR3 sequence is 14 residues long. Germline CDR1 reads SQVTM; CDR2 reads ANQGSEA. V gave up 2 bases and J gave up 4 bases, with 14 bases separating them. This TCR came from a girl aged 5-17 years in good health, CMV-negative, and a related stem cell transplant donor. Input material: PBMCs. The V and J genes are TRBV29-1 and TRBJ1-2; weak D call: TRBD1 (5 bases). CDR3 bases: TGCAGCGTTGAAAGTGTAAGGGGAAGCTATGGCTACACCTTC. This codes for CSVESVRGSYGYTF. The entire variable domain, with the rest obtained from reference TRBV29-1 and TRBJ1-2, is as follows: SAVISQKPSRDICQRGTSLTIQCQVDSQVTMMFWYRQQPGQSLTLIATANQGSEATYESGFVIDKFPISRPNLTFSTLTVSNMSPEDSSIYLCSVESVRGSYGYTFGSGTRLTVV.